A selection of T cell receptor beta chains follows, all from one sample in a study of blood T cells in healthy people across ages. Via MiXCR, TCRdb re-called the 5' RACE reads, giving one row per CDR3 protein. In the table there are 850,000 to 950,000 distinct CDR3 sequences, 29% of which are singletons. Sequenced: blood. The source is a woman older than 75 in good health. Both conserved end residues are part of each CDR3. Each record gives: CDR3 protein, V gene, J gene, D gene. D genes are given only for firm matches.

CDR3: CASSLDEAQPQHF; V: TRBV7-9; J: TRBJ1-5; D: .
CDR3: CASSLGLVRTQYF; V: TRBV28; J: TRBJ2-5; D: .
CDR3: CASSPRGTGSGQPQHF; V: TRBV5-5; J: TRBJ1-5; D: TRBD1
CDR3: CASSRQGIGDSNQPQHF; V: TRBV18; J: TRBJ1-5; D: .
CDR3: CASSKGGRVNTEAFF; V: TRBV21-1; J: TRBJ1-1; D: .
CDR3: CASSLAKGTGLFIQYF; V: TRBV7-9; J: TRBJ2-4; D: TRBD1
CDR3: CASSTTRAAGPYNEQYF; V: TRBV6-2/TRBV6-3; J: TRBJ2-5; D: TRBD2
CDR3: CASRSYSGGRKETQYF; V: TRBV6-5; J: TRBJ2-5; D: .
CDR3: CASSPFRDSARTEQYF; V: TRBV5-1; J: .; D: TRBD1
CDR3: CASSQAKAQYF; V: TRBV3-1; J: TRBJ2-5; D: .
CDR3: CASTHRVGVGNEQFF; V: TRBV11-2; J: TRBJ2-1; D: .
CDR3: CASSSRDRPAFF; V: TRBV12-3/TRBV12-4; J: TRBJ1-1; D: .
CDR3: CSARGSGGPDTQYF; V: TRBV20-1; J: TRBJ2-3; D: TRBD2
CDR3: CASSPERGRQETQYF; V: TRBV7-2; J: .; D: .
CDR3: CASSIDRRATVYEQYF; V: TRBV19; J: TRBJ2-7; D: .
CDR3: CSARGGVGYTF; V: TRBV20-1; J: TRBJ1-2; D: .
CDR3: CASSWTRGGYEQYF; V: TRBV7-2; J: TRBJ2-7; D: .
CDR3: CASSQEWNRGVQETQYF; V: TRBV4-1; J: TRBJ2-5; D: TRBD1
CDR3: CASSSRITGADTQYF; V: TRBV27; J: TRBJ2-3; D: TRBD1
CDR3: CASTGEGTGSAQYF; V: TRBV2; J: TRBJ2-5; D: .
CDR3: CASSQTPSGGATGEQYF; V: TRBV4-1; J: TRBJ2-7; D: TRBD2
CDR3: CSADVDRGPYYNSPLHF; V: TRBV20-1; J: TRBJ1-6; D: TRBD1
CDR3: CASSRYGGGSNTEAFF; V: TRBV27; J: TRBJ1-1; D: .
CDR3: CASSLVWGIAETQYF; V: TRBV7-2; J: TRBJ2-5; D: .
CDR3: CASSPTGVHPEQYF; V: TRBV5-5; J: TRBJ2-5; D: .
CDR3: CSARRSRAGVREGTGELFF; V: TRBV20-1; J: TRBJ2-2; D: TRBD2
CDR3: CASSFESFSDTQYF; V: TRBV11-2; J: TRBJ2-3; D: .
CDR3: CASRQGLDPQHF; V: TRBV19; J: TRBJ1-5; D: TRBD1
CDR3: CASRVGYRNTEACF; V: TRBV12-3/TRBV12-4; J: TRBJ1-1; D: .
CDR3: CASSQEPGLAGNEQYF; V: TRBV4-1; J: TRBJ2-7; D: TRBD2
CDR3: CASSRQGAGDEQFF; V: TRBV12-3/TRBV12-4; J: TRBJ2-1; D: TRBD1
CDR3: CTSRTQGVDEQFF; V: TRBV11-2; J: TRBJ2-1; D: TRBD1
CDR3: CSASSGGPVIGARNQPQHF; V: TRBV20-1; J: TRBJ1-5; D: TRBD1